This T cell receptor beta chain derives from a study of T-cell reconstitution after alpha-beta-depleted transplantation in children. As to this clonotype: The junction does not match germline at one end; this may be a read error.

The CDR3 is 16 amino acids. Unique molecular identifiers tagged the TCRbeta library. One entry per CDR3 protein, called by TCRdb with MiXCR from the PCR reads. The data contain about 640,000 distinct CDR3 sequences, roughly 15% of them singletons. The chain carries TRBV12-3 or TRBV12-4 and TRBJ1-1; TRBD1 aligns across 7 bases. The clonotype comes from a human donor who donated a stem cell graft to a child with acute myeloid leukemia. Sample: PBMCs from the stem cell graft donor, taken from the stem cell graft. This CDR3 is CASSSGEGTVNPEAFF. The CDR3, as DNA: TGTGCCAGCAGTTCCGGTGAGGGGACAGTGAACCCTGAAGCTTTCTTT.